Listed here are 29 T cell receptor beta chains from one sample, sequenced in a study of Graves' ophthalmopathy and Graves' hyperthyroidism. Amplified material comprised TCR beta CDR3 regions derived from RNA transcripts. The first-round RT-PCR employed HTBI primers together with the Qiagen OneStep RT-PCR kit. A multiplex PCR was then performed as the second round. TCRdb reprocessed the multiplex PCR reads with MiXCR, giving one entry per CDR3 protein. The sample lists around 670,000 distinct CDR3 sequences, 35% to 50% seen once, with 35% to 55% in the top ten. The sample consisted of peripheral blood. The source is an adult man with Graves' ophthalmopathy.

In regard to this clonotype: It may be a read error: a sequence one base away is much more abundant. Given the absence of the conserved phenylalanine or tryptophan at the CDR3 end, a read error is likely. The V gene is TRBV12-3 or TRBV12-4, the J gene TRBJ1-2, with TRBD1 matching 8 bases. The CDR3 length is 14 residues. Trimming cost V 6 bases and J 7 bases; bases outside gene matches: 10. CDR3 loop: CASSATDRDLGYTL. The CDR3 DNA reads as TGTGCCAGCAGCGCAACGGACAGGGACCTTGGCTACACCCTC.

This clonotype was found a few times. The genes are TRBV6-5 and TRBJ1-2; D remains unclear. The ends were cut back, 2 bases at V and 4 bases at J, with 11 bases in the middle. This CDR3 has 14 amino acids. The germline CDR1 and CDR2 sequences are MNHEY and SVGAGI. CDR3 protein: CASSYDPAGYGYTF. CDR3 bases: TGTGCCAGCAGTTACGACCCCGCGGGCTATGGCTACACCTTC.

This clonotype was observed a handful of times. The chain joins TRBV5-6 to TRBJ1-2; D gene ambiguous. The V gene's germline CDR1 is SGHDT and CDR2 YYEEEE. The CDR3 sequence is 15 residues long. Trimming stripped 3 bases from V and 2 bases from J, with 14 bases between. The CDR3 DNA reads as TGTGCCAGCAGCTCGCGGAGGCGACCGAACTATGGCTACACCTTC. Translating it yields CASSSRRRPNYGYTF.

This clonotype was seen only a few times. The CDR3 sequence: CASSLPTDTQYF. CDR3 nucleotide sequence: TGTGCCAGCAGCTTACCCACAGATACGCAGTATTTT. This chain connects TRBV7-6 to TRBJ2-3, with D uncertain. The CDR3 spans 12 residues. Trimming pared 2 bases from V and 2 bases from J, leaving 2 bases between. The germline V gene encodes CDR1 SGHVS and CDR2 FNYEAQ.

This chain uses TRBV29-1 with TRBJ2-7, with D tentatively TRBD1 (5 bases). Germline lookup yields CDR1 SQVTM and CDR2 ANQGSEA. Trimming shortened V by 2 bases and J by 7 bases, and 18 bases separated the two germline ends. The CDR3 spans 14 residues. The CDR3: CSVEQGGYTGEQYF. In DNA, the CDR3 is TGCAGCGTTGAACAGGGCGGATACACCGGGGAGCAGTACTTC.

This clonotype was counted many times. The chain combines TRBV9 with TRBJ1-3, with D perhaps TRBD1 (5 bases). The V gene's germline CDR1 is SGDLS and CDR2 YYNGEE. CDR3 length: 15 residues. V was shortened by 4 bases and J by 0 bases, with 11 bases between the two germline ends. The CDR3 loop is CASSYRQSSGNTIYF. The CDR3 DNA reads TGTGCCAGCAGCTACAGACAGAGCTCTGGAAACACCATATATTTT.

Many counts were recorded for this clonotype. J is TRBJ2-5 and V is TRBV15; 9 bases fit TRBD1. The CDR3 length is 16 residues. The V and J ends lost 5 bases and 5 bases, in that order; junction bases with no gene match: 12. The germline V gene encodes CDR1 LNHNV and CDR2 YYDKDF (reference sequence). CDR3 region: CATSPRGTGTGETQYF. For the CDR3, the DNA is TGTGCCACCAGCCCAAGAGGGACAGGGACGGGGGAGACCCAGTACTTC.

This clonotype was seen more than once but under ten times. This chain uses TRBV20-1 with TRBJ2-7; TRBD2 might be the D (7 bases). The V gene lost 5 bases and the J gene lost 4 bases, with 15 bases spanning the gap. From germline, CDR1 is DFQATT and CDR2 SNEGSKA (reference sequence). This CDR3 has 13 residues. In DNA, the CDR3 is TGCAGTGCTGGGGAGGGGGGCGGATACGAGCAGTACTTC. Translating gives CSAGEGGGYEQYF.

This clonotype was detected a few times. The chain has TRBV19 and TRBJ1-5; maybe TRBD1 (5 bases). CDR1 and CDR2 (germline): LNHDA, SQIVND (reference sequence). The CDR3 has 15 amino acids. Trimming removed 7 bases at V and 2 bases at J, with 15 bases between. CDR3 in amino acids: CASTPGRTGNQPQHF. The CDR3 coding sequence is TGTGCCAGTACCCCAGGGAGAACGGGCAATCAGCCCCAGCATTTT.

This clonotype occurred many times. The chain employs TRBV7-3 and TRBJ2-7; D gene unclear. Per germline, CDR1 SGHTA and CDR2 FQGTGA. CDR3 length equals 14 residues. V shed 2 bases and J shed 2 bases, with 10 bases lying between them. In nucleotides, the CDR3 is TGTGCCAGCAGCTTACCCCCACTCGCCTACGAGCAGTACTTC. This translates into CASSLPPLAYEQYF.

The sample holds a few counts of this clonotype. The V gene is TRBV6-5, the J gene TRBJ2-7, with D unresolved. V lost 6 bases to trimming and J lost 4 bases, with 13 bases between them. This CDR3 spans 13 amino acids. Germline CDR1 and CDR2: MNHEY and SVGAGI. The CDR3 nucleotides read TGTGCCAGCAGCGGTGGTAGTCAATACGAGCAGTACTTC. It specifies CASSGGSQYEQYF.

About this clonotype itself: One end of the junction is discordant with germline, which a read error may explain. This sequence joins TRBV10-3 and TRBJ1-1; D unresolved. The CDR3 sequence is 15 residues long. CDR1 ENHRY and CDR2 SYGVKD come from the germline V gene. The DNA for the CDR3 is TGTGCCAGCAGTCTGAAGTCGGGGTCCAGCACTGAAGCTTTCTTT. Encoded protein: CASSLKSGSSTEAFF.

CDR3 in amino acids: CASSDSGQGFYNEQFF. Written as DNA, the CDR3 is TGTGCCAGCAGTGATTCGGGACAGGGGTTCTACAATGAGCAGTTCTTC. The rearrangement links TRBV25-1 to TRBJ2-1; 10 positions agree with TRBD1. Germline CDR1 reads MGHDK; CDR2 reads SYGVNS. The CDR3 length is 16 residues. Trimming removed 3 bases from V and 3 bases from J; junction bases left unmatched: 5.

The rearrangement uses TRBV20-1 and TRBJ2-5; D uncertain. Germline CDR1 DFQATT, CDR2 SNEGSKA (reference sequence). With 3 bases removed from V and 3 bases from J, the gap between germline ends came to 14 bases. This CDR3 spans 14 amino acids. For the CDR3, the DNA is TGCAGTGCTAGTGAGCCTATCCTGAAAGAGACCCAGTACTTC. Residues: CSASEPILKETQYF.

The chain employs TRBV5-1 and TRBJ2-5, with 10 bases identical to TRBD1. The V and J ends lost 4 bases and 3 bases, in that order; junction bases with no gene match: 6. The CDR3 has 15 residues. Per the germline V gene, CDR1 is SGHRS and CDR2 is YFSETQ. The CDR3: CASSRVGTGEETQYF. As DNA, the CDR3 is TGCGCCAGCAGCCGAGTAGGGACAGGGGAAGAGACCCAGTACTTC.

This chain uses TRBV24-1 with TRBJ1-5, with D possibly being TRBD1 (6 bases). Germline CDR1 KGHDR, CDR2 SFDVKD. This CDR3 comprises 13 residues. Trimming removed 8 bases from V and 4 bases from J, with 11 bases in between. The DNA of the CDR3 is TGTGCCACCACACAGGGTCTTAATCAGCCCCAGCATTTT. Translating gives CATTQGLNQPQHF.

This sequence joins TRBV7-6 and TRBJ2-2; D is possibly TRBD2 (5 bases). The CDR3 has 15 amino acids. From germline, CDR1 is SGHVS and CDR2 FNYEAQ. Trimming took off 5 bases at V and 3 bases at J, with 13 bases between the two ends. As DNA, the CDR3 is TGTGCCAGCAGCGTAGGCGGGCGGGACACCGGGGAGCTGTTTTTT. The encoded protein is CASSVGGRDTGELFF.

This clonotype was found many times. The V call is TRBV29-1, the J call TRBJ1-1, with D unclear. Germline assignment: CDR1 SQVTM and CDR2 ANQGSEA. The CDR3 is 13 residues long. V gave up 7 bases and J gave up 1 base, with 13 bases separating them. Here the CDR3 reads CSATTATNTEAFF. CDR3 bases: TGCAGCGCCACCACAGCGACGAACACTGAAGCTTTCTTT.

This sequence joins TRBV20-1 and TRBJ2-5; D gene unclear. The CDR3 has 12 amino acids. The ends were cut back, 3 bases at V and 0 bases at J, with 5 bases in the middle. Germline loops: CDR1 DFQATT, CDR2 SNEGSKA (reference sequence). Written as DNA, the CDR3 is TGCAGTGCTAGTCGGAACCAAGAGACCCAGTACTTC. Its protein product is CSASRNQETQYF.

This clonotype appeared a few times. CDR3 coding DNA: TGTGCCAGCTCTGGCGTGGGGGTGTCCGACACTGAAGCTTTCTTT. This translates into CASSGVGVSDTEAFF. The rearrangement links TRBV4-2 to TRBJ1-1; D is perhaps TRBD1 (5 bases). Trimming removed 8 bases from V and 3 bases from J, with 19 bases in between. Looked up from germline, CDR1 is LGHNA and CDR2 is YNFKEQ. The CDR3 is 15 amino acids.

V is TRBV2 and J is TRBJ2-1; TRBD2 agrees at 8 bases. Germline values: CDR1 SNHLY, CDR2 FYNNEI. The CDR3 is made up of 13 amino acids. Losses at the gene ends were 3 bases for V and 9 bases for J; bases not matched to a gene: 4. The CDR3 loop reads CASSDAGGGEQFF. The CDR3 region has the DNA TGTGCCAGCAGTGACGCGGGGGGAGGTGAGCAGTTCTTC.

The sample holds a few counts of this clonotype. This chain connects TRBV25-1 to TRBJ1-4; D not certain. The CDR3 contains 13 residues. CDR1 is MGHDK and CDR2 is SYGVNS in the germline V gene. The V gene lost 5 bases and the J gene lost 3 bases, with 7 bases spanning the gap. The CDR3, as DNA: TGTGCCAGCAGTCTTGCCTCTAATGAAAAACTGTTTTTT. Translating gives CASSLASNEKLFF.

This chain connects TRBV9 to TRBJ1-2; D perhaps matches TRBD1 (6 bases). Per the germline V gene, CDR1 is SGDLS and CDR2 is YYNGEE. V dropped 4 bases and J dropped 8 bases, with 18 bases sitting between them. The CDR3 consists of 14 residues. Here the CDR3 DNA reads TGTGCCAGCAGCCCATTAACGGAAGGGGGAGGCTACACCTTC. The encoded protein is CASSPLTEGGGYTF.

This CDR3 is CASTQREAGKDEQYF. The CDR3 region has the DNA TGTGCCAGCACCCAAAGGGAAGCCGGGAAAGACGAGCAGTACTTC. The chain links TRBV12-3 or TRBV12-4 to TRBJ2-7; the D gene is possibly TRBD2 (5 bases). CDR3 length: 15 residues. With 7 bases removed from V and 5 bases from J, the gap between germline ends came to 21 bases.

This clonotype has a handful of counts. The rearrangement uses TRBV7-6 and TRBJ2-7; 9 bases agree with TRBD2. Germline lookup yields CDR1 SGHVS and CDR2 FNYEAQ. The CDR3 runs to 16 residues. The V segment lost 5 bases and the J segment 0 bases; nucleotides outside the gene matches: 8. This CDR3 is CASSPLTSGHSYEQYF. The CDR3 DNA is TGTGCCAGCAGCCCCCTGACTAGCGGACACTCCTACGAGCAGTACTTC.

This clonotype has ten or more counts. The chain links TRBV7-3 to TRBJ2-6; 14 bases are shared with TRBD2. Germline V gives CDR1 SGHTA, CDR2 FQGTGA. V lost 5 bases and J lost 4; bases outside the gene matches: 4. The CDR3 has 17 residues. CDR3 nucleotides: TGTGCCAGCAGCCCGACTAGCGGGGGGGGCGGGGCCAACGTCCTGACTTTC. Its translation is CASSPTSGGGGANVLTF.

This clonotype was counted ten times or more. The genes are TRBV10-1 and TRBJ1-1; D remains unclear. This CDR3 region has 12 residues. Germline lookup yields CDR1 WNHNN and CDR2 SYGVQD (reference sequence). Trimming pared 2 bases from V and 7 bases from J, leaving 8 bases between. CDR3 bases: TGCGCCAGCAGTGAGAATTTAGGTGAAGCTTTCTTT. Amino acids: CASSENLGEAFF.

The V gene is TRBV4-1, the J gene TRBJ2-5; the D gene is possibly TRBD2 (7 bases). Germline CDR1 is MGHRA and CDR2 is YSYEKL. The CDR3 sequence is 16 residues long. V dropped 2 bases and J dropped 1 base, with 14 bases sitting between them. The CDR3 protein is CASSQHFAGAQETQYF. DNA for the CDR3: TGCGCCAGCAGCCAACATTTTGCGGGGGCCCAAGAGACCCAGTACTTC.

J is TRBJ1-5 and V is TRBV24-1; 10 nucleotides align to TRBD1. Germline CDR1 reads KGHDR; CDR2 reads SFDVKD. The CDR3 length is 15 residues. The V and J ends lost 6 bases and 7 bases, in that order; junction bases with no gene match: 8. Here the CDR3 DNA reads TGTGCCACCAGTTACTCGGCGACAGGGGGCCAGCCCCAGCATTTT. Amino acids: CATSYSATGGQPQHF.